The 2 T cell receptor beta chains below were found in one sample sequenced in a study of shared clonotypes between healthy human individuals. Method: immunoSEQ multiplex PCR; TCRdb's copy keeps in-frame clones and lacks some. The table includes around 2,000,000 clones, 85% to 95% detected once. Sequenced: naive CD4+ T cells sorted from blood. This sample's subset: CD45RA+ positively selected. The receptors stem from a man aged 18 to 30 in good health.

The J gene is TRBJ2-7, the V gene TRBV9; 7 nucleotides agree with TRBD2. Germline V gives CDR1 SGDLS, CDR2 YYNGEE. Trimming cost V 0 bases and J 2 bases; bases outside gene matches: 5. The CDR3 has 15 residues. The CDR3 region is CASSVGSGVTYEQYF. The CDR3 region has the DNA TGTGCCAGCAGCGTAGGCAGCGGGGTAACCTACGAGCAGTACTTC.

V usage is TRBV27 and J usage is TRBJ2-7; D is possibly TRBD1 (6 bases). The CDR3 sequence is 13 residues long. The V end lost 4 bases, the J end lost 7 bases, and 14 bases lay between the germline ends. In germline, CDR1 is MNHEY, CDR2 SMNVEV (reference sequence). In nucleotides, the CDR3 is TGTGCCAGCAGTTCCATGGGGGCGCGGGAGCAGTACTTC. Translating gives CASSSMGAREQYF.